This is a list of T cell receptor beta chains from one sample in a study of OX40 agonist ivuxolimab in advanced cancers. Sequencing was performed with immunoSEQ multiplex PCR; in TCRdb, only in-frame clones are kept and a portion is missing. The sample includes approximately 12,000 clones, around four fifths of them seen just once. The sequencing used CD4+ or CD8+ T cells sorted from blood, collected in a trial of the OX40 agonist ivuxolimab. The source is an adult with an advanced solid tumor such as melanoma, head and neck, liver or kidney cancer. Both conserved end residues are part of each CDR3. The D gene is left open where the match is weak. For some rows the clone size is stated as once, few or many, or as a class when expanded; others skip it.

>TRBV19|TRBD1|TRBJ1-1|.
TGTGCCAGTAGGGTTCCGGGACAGGCTGCTGCAGCTTTCTTT
CASRVPGQAAAAFF
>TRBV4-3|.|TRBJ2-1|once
TGCGCCAGCAGCCAAGCCCTGCCCGAGAATGAGCAGTTCTTC
CASSQALPENEQFF
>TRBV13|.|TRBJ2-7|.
TGTGCCAGCAGCTTTTATGGAGGACTATCCTACGAGCAGTACTTC
CASSFYGGLSYEQYF
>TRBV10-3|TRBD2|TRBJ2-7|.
TGTGCCACGGGGACTAGCGGGGGAACCGACTACGAGCAGTACTTC
CATGTSGGTDYEQYF
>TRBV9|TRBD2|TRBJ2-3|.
TGTGCCAGCAGCGTAGCGGGAGGCTTCACAGATACGCAGTATTTT
CASSVAGGFTDTQYF
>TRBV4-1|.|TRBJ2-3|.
TGCGCCAGCAGCCAAGTGGCTTCCACAGATACGCAGTATTTT
CASSQVASTDTQYF
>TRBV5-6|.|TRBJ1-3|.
TGTGCCAGCAGTTTGCGGACAACGGTCCTCCTTAGCTCTGGAAACACCATATATTTT
CASSLRTTVLLSSGNTIYF
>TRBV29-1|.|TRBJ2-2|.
TGCAGCGTTTTCGGATTGAACACCGGGGAGCTGTTTTTT
CSVFGLNTGELFF
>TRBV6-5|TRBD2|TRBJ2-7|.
TGTGCCAGCAGCTCACTAGCGGGAGTCTACGAGCAGTACTTC
CASSSLAGVYEQYF
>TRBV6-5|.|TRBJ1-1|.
TGTGCCAGCAGACAATCAGGGGCGATGAACACTGAAGCTTTCTTT
CASRQSGAMNTEAFF
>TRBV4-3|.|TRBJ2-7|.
TGCGCCAGCAGCCAAGATTGGGCAGCCGAGCCCTACTTC
CASSQDWAAEPYF
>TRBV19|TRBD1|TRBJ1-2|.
TGTGCCAGCAGACAGGGTAAAGGTTTCTATGGCTACACCTTC
CASRQGKGFYGYTF
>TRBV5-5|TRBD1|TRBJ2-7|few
TGTGCCAGCAGTCTGGACAGGGGCTACGAGCAGTACTTC
CASSLDRGYEQYF
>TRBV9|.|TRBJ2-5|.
TGTGCCAGCAGCCTCCCCCTAGGGGGGTCCCACGAGACCCAGTACTTC
CASSLPLGGSHETQYF
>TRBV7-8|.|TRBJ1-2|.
TGTGCCAGCAGCTTAGGAGATCTAGGTTTAAACTATGGCTACACCTTC
CASSLGDLGLNYGYTF
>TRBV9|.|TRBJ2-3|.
TGTGCCAGCATGATAGGTACTGTGTCTACGTCGACAGATACGCAGTATTTT
CASMIGTVSTSTDTQYF
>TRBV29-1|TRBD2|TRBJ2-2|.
TGCAGCGTGCCGCGGGGGGGCGGCGGGGAGCTGTTTTTT
CSVPRGGGGELFF
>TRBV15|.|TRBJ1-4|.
TGTGCCACCAGAGAGGGGAGTGAAAAACTGTTTTTT
CATREGSEKLFF
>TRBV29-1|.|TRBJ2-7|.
TGCAGCGTTGCTCTTTCTGCAGTGACGGAGTATTACGAGCAGTACTTC
CSVALSAVTEYYEQYF
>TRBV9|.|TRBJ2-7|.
TGTGCCAGCAGCGTAGAGGGCGGCTACTACGAGCAGTACTTC
CASSVEGGYYEQYF
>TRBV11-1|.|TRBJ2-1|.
TGTGCCACCACCGACCGGGACTCAGCCTACAATGAGCAGTTCTTC
CATTDRDSAYNEQFF
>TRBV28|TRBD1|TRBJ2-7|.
TGTGCCAGCAGTTTCGTCAGGGGGTCCTACGAGCAGTACTTC
CASSFVRGSYEQYF
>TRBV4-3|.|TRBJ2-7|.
TGCGCCAGCAGCCTCTATCGGAGCTCCTACGAGCAGTACTTC
CASSLYRSSYEQYF
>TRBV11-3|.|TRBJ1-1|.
TGTGCCAGCAGCCTTTCCCCAGGGGCTAACACTGAAGCTTTCTTT
CASSLSPGANTEAFF
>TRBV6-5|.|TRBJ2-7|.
TGTGCCAGCACCTGGCGAGACGAGCAGTACTTC
CASTWRDEQYF
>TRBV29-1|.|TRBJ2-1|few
TGCAGCGTTGTCCTCAACGAGCAGTTCTTC
CSVVLNEQFF
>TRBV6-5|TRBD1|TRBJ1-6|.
TGTGCCAGCAGTTTGGGACAGGGGTATCGTTCACCCCTCCACTTT
CASSLGQGYRSPLHF
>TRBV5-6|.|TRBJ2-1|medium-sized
TGTGCCAGCAGCCTGGACTGGGTCAATGAGCAGTTCTTC
CASSLDWVNEQFF
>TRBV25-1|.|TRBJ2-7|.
TGTGCCAGCAGGCAGGGTGAGGAGTACTTC
CASRQGEEYF
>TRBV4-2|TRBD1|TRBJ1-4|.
TGTGCCAGCAGCCAAGACTCCGGGACAGGGACCGAAAAACTGTTTTTT
CASSQDSGTGTEKLFF
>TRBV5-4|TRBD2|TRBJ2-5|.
TGTGCCAGCAGCGATGGTCCCCTAGCGGGGTCACAAGAGACCCAGTACTTC
CASSDGPLAGSQETQYF
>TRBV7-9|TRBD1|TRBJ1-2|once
TGTGCCAGCATCTTGACAGGGAATAACTATGGCTACACCTTC
CASILTGNNYGYTF
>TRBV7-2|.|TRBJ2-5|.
TGTGCCAGCAGCTTGCCCCCTTGGGGGGCAATCCAAGAGACCCAGTACTTC
CASSLPPWGAIQETQYF
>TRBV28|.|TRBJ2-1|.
TGTGCCAGCAGTTGGAACGAGGCTAGGCCCCCTCCTCGGTTCTTC
CASSWNEARPPPRFF
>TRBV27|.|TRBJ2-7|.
TGTGCCAGCAGTCCCGGACGGGGCTACGAGCAGTACTTC
CASSPGRGYEQYF
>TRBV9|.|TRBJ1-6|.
TGTGCCAGCAGCGAGCGGGACCCGTATAATTCACCCCTCCACTTT
CASSERDPYNSPLHF
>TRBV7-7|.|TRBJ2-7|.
TGTGCTAGCAGCCTAAACTTTGGGGGGAGCGAGCAGTACTTC
CASSLNFGGSEQYF
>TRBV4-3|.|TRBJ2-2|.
TGCGCCAGCAGCCAAGATGGGCAGGGGTCGTGGACCGGGGAGCTGTTTTTT
CASSQDGQGSWTGELFF
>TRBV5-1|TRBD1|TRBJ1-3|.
TGCGCCAGCAGCAACCGACAGGGGGCCAGAGGAAACACCATATATTTT
CASSNRQGARGNTIYF
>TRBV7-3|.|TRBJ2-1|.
TGTGCCAGCAGCGACCACAATGAGCAGTTCTTC
CASSDHNEQFF
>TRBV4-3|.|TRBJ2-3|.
TGCGCCAGCAGCCTCGAACGGAGTACAGATACGCAGTATTTT
CASSLERSTDTQYF
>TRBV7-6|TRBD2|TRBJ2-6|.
TGTGCCAGCAGCCCGTATGAGGGAGGGTTCTCTGGGGCCAACGTCCTGACTTTC
CASSPYEGGFSGANVLTF
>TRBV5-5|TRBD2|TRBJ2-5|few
TGTGCCAGCGGGACTAGCGGGAGGGTGGTTGGGGAGACCCAGTACTTC
CASGTSGRVVGETQYF
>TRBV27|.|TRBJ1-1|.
TGTGCCAGTTGTAGGGGTGGGAACACTGAAGCTTTCTTT
CASCRGGNTEAFF
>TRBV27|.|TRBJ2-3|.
TGTGCCAGCAGTAGGAGCACAGATACGCAGTATTTT
CASSRSTDTQYF
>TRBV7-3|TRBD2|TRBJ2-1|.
TGTGCCAGCAGATTAAGCGGGAGCTCCTACAATGAGCAGTTCTTC
CASRLSGSSYNEQFF
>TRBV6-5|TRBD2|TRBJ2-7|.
TGTGCCAGCAGGACTTTACTAGCGGACGAGCAGTACTTC
CASRTLLADEQYF
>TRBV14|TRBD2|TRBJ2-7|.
TGTGCCAGCAGCCGGACTAGTTACGAGCAGTACTTC
CASSRTSYEQYF
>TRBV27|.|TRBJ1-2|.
TGTGCCAGCAGTTTATCGACAGTTTCCTATGGCTACACCTTC
CASSLSTVSYGYTF